The clone carrying this T cell receptor gamma chain counts as medium-sized. Its antigen is not identified. The CDR3 runs 11 residues. CDR1 EGSTGY and CDR2 YDSYTSSV come from the germline V gene. V lost 9 bases and J lost 11; bases outside the gene matches: 9. Sequencing used genomic DNA taken from PBMCs of patients and controls. Age- and sex-matched healthy adult donors provided control blood. This record belongs to a study of gamma delta lymphoproliferative disorders and STAT genes. Background on the study: Gamma-chain libraries were built from at least 50 ng of genomic DNA with the LymphoTrack Dx TCRG Assay. The EuroClonality-NGS protocol was used to prepare delta libraries. Study results and limitations: Most major patient clonotypes were shared with at least one healthy donor.

TCRdb reanalysed the multiplex PCR reads with CATT. Counted here are roughly 4,100 gamma-chain clones, around 7% occurring once; the ten biggest clones make up about 35%. The rearrangement joins TRGV4 to TRGJP1. Here the J gene was assigned by germline matching of the DNA, as TCRdb has none. This TCR was sampled from a human donor in good health. Sequencing was performed on blood. The CDR3 protein is CATRGAWFKIF. Here the CDR3 DNA reads TGTGCCACCCGGGGGGCCTGGTTCAAGATATTT.